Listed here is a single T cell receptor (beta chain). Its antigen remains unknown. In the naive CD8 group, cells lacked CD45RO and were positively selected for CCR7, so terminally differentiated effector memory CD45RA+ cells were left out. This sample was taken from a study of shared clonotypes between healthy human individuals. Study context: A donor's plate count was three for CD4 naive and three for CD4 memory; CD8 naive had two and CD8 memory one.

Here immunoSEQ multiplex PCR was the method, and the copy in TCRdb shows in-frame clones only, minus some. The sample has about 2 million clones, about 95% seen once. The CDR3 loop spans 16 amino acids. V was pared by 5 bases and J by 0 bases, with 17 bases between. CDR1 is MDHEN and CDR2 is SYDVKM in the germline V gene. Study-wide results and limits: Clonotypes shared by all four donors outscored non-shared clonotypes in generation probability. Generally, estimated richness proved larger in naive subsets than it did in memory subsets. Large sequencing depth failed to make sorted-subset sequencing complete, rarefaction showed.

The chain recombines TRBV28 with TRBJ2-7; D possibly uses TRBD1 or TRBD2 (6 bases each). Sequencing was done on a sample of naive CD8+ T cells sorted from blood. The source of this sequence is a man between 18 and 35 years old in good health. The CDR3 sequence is CASSLPGAEGSYEQYF. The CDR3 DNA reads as TGTGCCAGCAGTCTGCCGGGGGCTGAGGGCTCCTACGAGCAGTACTTC.